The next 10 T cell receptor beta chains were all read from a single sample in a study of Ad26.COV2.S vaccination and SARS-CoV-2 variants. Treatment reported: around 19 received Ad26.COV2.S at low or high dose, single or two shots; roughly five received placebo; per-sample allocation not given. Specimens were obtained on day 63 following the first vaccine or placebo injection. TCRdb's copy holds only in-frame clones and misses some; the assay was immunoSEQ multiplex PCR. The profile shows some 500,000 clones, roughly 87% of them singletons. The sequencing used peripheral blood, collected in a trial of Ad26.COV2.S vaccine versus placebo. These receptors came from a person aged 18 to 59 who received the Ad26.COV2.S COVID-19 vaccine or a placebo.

CDR3 DNA: TGTGCCAGCAGCTTAGAAGGCAGGAATGAAAAACTGTTTTTT. This translates into CASSLEGRNEKLFF. V gene TRBV13 combines with J gene TRBJ1-4; D gene unclear. In germline, CDR1 is PRHDT, CDR2 FYEKMQ (reference sequence). The length of the CDR3 is 14 residues. V dropped 1 base and J dropped 5 bases, with 8 bases sitting between them.

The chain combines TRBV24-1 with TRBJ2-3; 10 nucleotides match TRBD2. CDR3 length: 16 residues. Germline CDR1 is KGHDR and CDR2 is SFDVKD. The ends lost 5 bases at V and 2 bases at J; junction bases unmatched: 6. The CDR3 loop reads CATSATSGTLTDTQYF. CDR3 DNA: TGTGCCACCAGTGCTACTAGCGGGACACTCACAGATACGCAGTATTTT.

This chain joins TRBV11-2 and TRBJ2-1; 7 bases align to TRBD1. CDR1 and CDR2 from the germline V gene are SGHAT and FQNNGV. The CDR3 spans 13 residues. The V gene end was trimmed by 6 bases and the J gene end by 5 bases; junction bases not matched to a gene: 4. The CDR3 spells CASSLGQHNEQFF. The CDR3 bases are TGTGCCAGCAGTTTGGGACAGCACAATGAGCAGTTCTTC.

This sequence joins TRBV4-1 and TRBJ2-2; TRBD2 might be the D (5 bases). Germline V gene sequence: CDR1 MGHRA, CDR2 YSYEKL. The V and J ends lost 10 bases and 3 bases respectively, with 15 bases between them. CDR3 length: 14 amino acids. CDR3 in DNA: TGCGCCACTAGCAGTGGCAGCTACACCGGGGAGCTGTTTTTT. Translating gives CATSSGSYTGELFF.

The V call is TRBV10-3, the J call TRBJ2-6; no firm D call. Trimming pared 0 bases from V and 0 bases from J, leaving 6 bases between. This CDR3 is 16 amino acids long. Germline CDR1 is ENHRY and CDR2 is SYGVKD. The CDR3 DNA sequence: TGTGCCATCAGTGAGTCGATAGGCTCTGGGGCCAACGTCCTGACTTTC. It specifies CAISESIGSGANVLTF.

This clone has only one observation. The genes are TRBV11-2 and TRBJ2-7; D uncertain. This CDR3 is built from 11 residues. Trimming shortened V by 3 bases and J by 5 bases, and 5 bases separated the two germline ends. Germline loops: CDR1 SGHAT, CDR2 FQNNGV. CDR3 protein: CASSFLNEQYF. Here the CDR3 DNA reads TGTGCCAGCAGCTTTCTCAACGAGCAGTACTTC.

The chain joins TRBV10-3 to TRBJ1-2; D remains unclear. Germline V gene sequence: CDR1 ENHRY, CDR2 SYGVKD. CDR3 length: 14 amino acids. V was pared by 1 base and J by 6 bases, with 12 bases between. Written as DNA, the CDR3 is TGTGCCATCAGTGAGTTGGCGGAGATTCATGGCTACACCTTC. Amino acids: CAISELAEIHGYTF.

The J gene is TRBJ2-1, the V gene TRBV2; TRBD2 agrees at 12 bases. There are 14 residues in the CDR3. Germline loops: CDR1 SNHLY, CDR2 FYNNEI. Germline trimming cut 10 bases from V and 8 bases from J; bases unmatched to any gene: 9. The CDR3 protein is CATRTSGIYDEQFF. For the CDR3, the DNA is TGTGCCACCAGGACTAGCGGGATATACGATGAGCAGTTCTTC.

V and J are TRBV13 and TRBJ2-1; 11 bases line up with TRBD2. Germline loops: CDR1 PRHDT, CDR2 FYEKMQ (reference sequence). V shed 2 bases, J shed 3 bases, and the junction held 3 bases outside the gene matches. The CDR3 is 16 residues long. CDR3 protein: CASSLPGLADYNEQFF. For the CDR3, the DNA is TGTGCCAGCAGCTTACCGGGACTAGCGGACTACAATGAGCAGTTCTTC. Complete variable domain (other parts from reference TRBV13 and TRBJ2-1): AAGVIQSPRHLIKEKRETATLKCYPIPRHDTVYWYQQGPGQDPQFLISFYEKMQSDKGSIPDRFSAQQFSDYHSELNMSSLELGDSALYFCASSLPGLADYNEQFFGPGTRLTVL.

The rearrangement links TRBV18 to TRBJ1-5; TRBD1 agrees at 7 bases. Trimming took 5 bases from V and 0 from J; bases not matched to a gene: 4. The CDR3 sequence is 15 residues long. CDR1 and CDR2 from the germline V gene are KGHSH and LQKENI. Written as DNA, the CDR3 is TGTGCCAGCTCATCGGGACAGAGTAGCAATCAGCCCCAGCATTTT. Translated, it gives CASSSGQSSNQPQHF.